This entry describes one TCR beta chain. This clone was seen once. Its antigen specificity is not known. The input lacks base qualities; no much larger clone sits a single base away. This sample was taken from a study of radiation and T cells in renal cell carcinoma (dated by TCRdb to the early 2020s). Broadly, across the study: TCR beta sequencing covered 55 or so samples in total, comprising roughly 25 tumors and 27 peripheral blood samples. The last blood draw happened 4 weeks after radiation, timed to coincide with nephrectomy. In the 55 or so samples combined, 4 million to 5 million unique CDR3 nucleotide sequences were found, encoding 2.5 million to 3 million unique CDR3 amino acid sequences. What the work shows at the level of the full study, not this receptor alone: In blood, the top tumor clonotypes increased between baseline and 2 weeks post-radiation and then shrank by 4 weeks, which suggests that tumor-resident clones expanded only transiently. Because pretreatment tumor biopsies were not available, the baseline intratumoral presence of clonotypes could not be determined. Blood repertoire dynamics were not followed beyond 4 weeks after treatment. Effects of radiation dose or scheduling on the TCR repertoire could not be addressed with the single-armed trial design.

Measured from the cysteine to the phenylalanine, the CDR3 is 16 residues long. The DNA shown is the 48-base CDR3, in frame from base 1. Cut back by 0 bases and 10 bases, the V and J ends lie 19 bases apart. As encoded in the germline V gene (reference sequence), CDR1 is GTSNPN while CDR2 is SVGIG. TCR beta libraries were generated from genomic DNA with the immunoSEQ kit, following the manufacturer's recommendations. To prepare libraries, a first multiplex PCR with proprietary primers was run, followed by a second PCR that added unique barcodes, and a bead cleanup was done after each round. A positive control reaction and a negative control reaction, both provided in the kit, were run with every batch of samples. The final libraries were assessed on an Agilent 4200 TapeStation D1000 ScreenTape, pooled by volume, and quantified by qPCR. Sequencing was performed on an Illumina NextSeq500 using a MidOutput 150-cycle cartridge, with 156 Read1 cycles, 15 Index1 cycles, and the kit custom primers. The pooled library was loaded at 1.0 pM, and roughly 20% PhiX control was spiked in. As for how the authors treated the data: The vendor-processed data were analyzed in R, and a clonotype was defined as all T cells that share the same CDR3 nucleotide sequence. For clone abundance analyses, frequencies were normalized to the 10,000 most abundant clones in each sample. Public T cell clones, which averaged fewer than five per sample, were excluded before analysis. A difference in abundance of at least 32-fold between compartments was used to define tumor-enriched and baseline blood-enriched clonotypes. A beta-binomial differential abundance model was applied to find clonotypes that expanded or contracted between blood time points. Tumor-blood repertoire similarity was measured with the Baroni-Urbani and Buser coefficient, and groups were compared using two-tailed Wilcoxon tests in R. The immuneACCESS repertoire file appears here via TCRdb, limited to in-frame rearrangements. These files lack a portion of the clones; in checked studies, under half of the deficit traces to unresolved V genes, and the cause of the others is not known. V, J and clone size were drawn from that table, and D and trimming were deduced from the DNA. This sample gives 150,000 to 200,000 clones in total; roughly nine tenths of them show up just once. The ten biggest clones cover around 11% of the sample.

Per the publication, the time point label means: blood 4 weeks post-SBRT, at nephrectomy. Per the publication, the treatment or condition label means: 15 Gy SBRT to primary tumor, nephrectomy 4 weeks later. Samples were obtained from a clinical trial, in which 15 Gy stereotactic body radiation therapy was delivered to primary renal cell carcinomas and nephrectomy was performed 4 weeks later. To track tumor-enriched clonotypes, serial peripheral blood was sampled from radiation-treated patients at baseline and at 2 weeks and 4 weeks after SBRT. Renal cell carcinoma with clear cell pathology was present in all patients. The QIAamp DNA Blood Mini Kit (Qiagen) was used to prepare genomic DNA for TCR sequencing. The analyses included only samples that passed all quality control checks.

Sequenced material: blood, taken from a patient whose treatment included radiotherapy and nephrectomy. The origin of this receptor is a woman aged 45-60 years with renal cell carcinoma. The chain employs TRBV30 and TRBJ1-6, with TRBD1 as a weak D call on 5 bases. At the DNA level, the sequence is TGTGCCTGGAGTGTACGAAGGAAGATCAGGGAATCACCCCTCCACTTT. This is translated as CAWSVRRKIRESPLHF.